This T cell receptor (beta chain) derives from a study of cytomegalovirus exposure and HLA in healthy donors. This CDR3 is 19 amino acids long. Trimming cost V 6 bases and J 3 bases; bases outside gene matches: 16. CDR1 and CDR2 (germline): MNHEY, SMNVEV (reference sequence). The table came from immunoSEQ multiplex PCR; TCRdb's copy has only in-frame clones and leaves some out. The sample has approximately 270,000 clones; 90% are singletons. The rearrangement links TRBV27 to TRBJ2-5, with 13 bases matching TRBD2. This sequence was found in a woman aged 18-29 years in good health and CMV-seronegative. Input material: PBMCs. CDR3 protein: CASSTNILAGGPREETQYF. CDR3 bases: TGTGCCAGCAGCACAAACATACTAGCGGGGGGGCCGCGGGAAGAGACCCAGTACTTC.